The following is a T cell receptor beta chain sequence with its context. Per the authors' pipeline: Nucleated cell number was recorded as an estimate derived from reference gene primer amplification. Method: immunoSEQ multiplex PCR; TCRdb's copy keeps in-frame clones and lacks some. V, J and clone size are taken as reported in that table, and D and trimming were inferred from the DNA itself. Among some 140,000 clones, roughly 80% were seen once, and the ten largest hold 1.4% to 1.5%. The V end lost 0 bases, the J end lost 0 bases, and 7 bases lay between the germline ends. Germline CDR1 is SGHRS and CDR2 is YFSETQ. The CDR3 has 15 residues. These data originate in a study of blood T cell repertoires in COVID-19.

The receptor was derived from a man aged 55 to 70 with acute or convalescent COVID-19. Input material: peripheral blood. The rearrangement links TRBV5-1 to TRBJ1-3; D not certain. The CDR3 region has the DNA TGCGCCAGCAGCTTGGAAGCGCCCTCTGGAAACACCATATATTTT. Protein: CASSLEAPSGNTIYF.